Reported below is one TCR beta chain. Produced via immunoSEQ multiplex PCR; TCRdb's table is partial and in-frame only. In the table there are 200,000 or so clones, just over 85% of which are singletons. This record comes from a study of blood T cell repertoires in COVID-19. The V gene's germline CDR1 is MNHEY and CDR2 SMNVEV (reference sequence). The CDR3 sequence is 15 residues long. Trimming cost V 2 bases and J 0 bases, with 8 bases left between them. Material for sequencing was PBMCs or T cells enriched from blood (not recorded which). This chain links TRBV27 with TRBJ2-1, with D tentatively TRBD2 (6 bases). The receptor was derived from a woman aged 40 to 50 with acute COVID-19. The CDR3 reads CASSLAGLSYNEQFF. The CDR3, as DNA: TGTGCCAGCAGTTTAGCGGGGCTCTCCTACAATGAGCAGTTCTTC.